The following is a T cell receptor (beta chain) sequence with its context. The CDR3 contains 16 residues. The V segment lost 0 bases and the J segment 3 bases; nucleotides outside the gene matches: 4. The germline V gene has CDR1 SEHNR and CDR2 FQNEAQ (reference sequence). This sample was taken from a study of T-cell reconstitution after alpha-beta-depleted transplantation in children. Unique molecular identifiers were incorporated into the prepared TCRbeta library. In TCRdb, the PCR reads were re-called with MiXCR into one record per CDR3 protein. The data contain approximately 510,000 distinct CDR3 sequences, around 17% of them singletons.

The sequence derives from a human donor who donated a stem cell graft to a child with acute lymphoblastic leukemia. This rearrangement joins TRBV7-9 to TRBJ2-5, with 10 bases matching TRBD1. The sequencing used PBMCs from the stem cell graft donor, collected from the stem cell graft. The CDR3 sequence: CASSLAVGQGEETQYF. CDR3 DNA: TGTGCCAGCAGCTTAGCGGTAGGACAGGGGGAAGAGACCCAGTACTTC.